The 22 T cell receptor beta chains presented below share a single source sample, sequenced in a study of T cells after yellow fever vaccination (dated by TCRdb to the late 2010s). Library preparation employed 5' RACE. The sequencer was an Illumina HiSeq 2500. TCRdb trimmed public reads at Q25 via fastp, called clones via MiXCR and kept in-frame beta chains. Each CDR3 protein appears once, grouped with its most common genes and DNA. Across this sample there are fewer than 20,000 distinct CDR3 sequences, with about 4.1% seen only once. Of the sample, 0.35% to 0.45% falls within the top ten clones. The sample's treatment or condition, from its label and the paper: live attenuated yellow fever vaccine strain. This sample comprised PBMCs, either bulk or a sorted T-cell subset (CD4+, CD8+, memory, or dextramer-sorted; not recorded which), obtained 15 days after the yellow fever booster vaccination. These receptors all come from a man younger than 45 who received the YFV17D yellow fever vaccine.

Many counts were recorded for this clonotype. The V and J genes are TRBV29-1 and TRBJ2-7, with TRBD2 matching 7 bases. This CDR3 is built from 13 residues. V dropped 4 bases and J dropped 2; count of bases not matched to a gene: 5. Germline V gene sequence: CDR1 SQVTM, CDR2 ANQGSEA. CDR3 coding DNA: TGCAGCGTTGTAACTAGCGAGACCTACGAGCAGTACTTC. Its translation is CSVVTSETYEQYF.

This clonotype was recorded at least ten times. The gene calls are TRBV5-4 and TRBJ2-2; D is unclear. Per the germline V gene, CDR1 is SGHNT and CDR2 is YYREEE (reference sequence). Trimming removed 2 bases at V and 6 bases at J, with 8 bases between. The length of the CDR3 is 13 residues. CDR3 region: CASSFGNSGELFF. The CDR3 bases are TGTGCCAGCAGCTTTGGTAACTCCGGGGAGCTGTTTTTT.

By share, this clonotype counts as medium-sized (0.01 to 0.1%). The chain carries TRBV5-1 and TRBJ2-1; no definite D call. The germline gives CDR1 SGHRS, CDR2 YFSETQ. The V end lost 3 bases, the J end lost 1 base, and 17 bases lay between the germline ends. CDR3 length: 17 residues. DNA of the CDR3: TGCGCCAGCAGCTCTCCCCCGGGCGGCCATTCCTACAATGAGCAGTTCTTC. Amino acids: CASSSPPGGHSYNEQFF.

This clonotype appeared many times. V is TRBV7-8 and J is TRBJ2-7; 7 nucleotides line up with TRBD1. Germline V lookup: CDR1 SGHVS, CDR2 FQNEAQ. V shed 5 bases, J shed 0 bases, and the junction held 7 bases outside the gene matches. This CDR3 has 15 residues. The CDR3 region has the DNA TGTGCCAGCAGCCCACGGGACAGAAGCTCCTACGAGCAGTACTTC. The encoded protein is CASSPRDRSSYEQYF.

By share, this clonotype ranks as medium-sized (0.01 to 0.1%). The chain uses TRBV12-3 or TRBV12-4 and TRBJ2-6; D is unclear. The CDR3 extends over 15 amino acids. The V gene lost 4 bases and the J gene lost 4 bases, with 11 bases spanning the gap. The chain's CDR3 is CASSSSTEGANVLTF. The CDR3 nucleotides read TGTGCCAGCAGTTCCTCCACGGAGGGGGCCAACGTCCTGACTTTC.

The chain carries TRBV4-2 and TRBJ2-7; TRBD2 is a possible D gene (5 bases). V was pared by 5 bases and J by 5 bases, with 10 bases between. Germline loops: CDR1 LGHNA, CDR2 YNFKEQ. CDR3 length: 12 amino acids. CDR3 residues: CASSTGVHEQYF. DNA for the CDR3: TGTGCCAGCAGCACCGGGGTCCACGAGCAGTACTTC.

This clonotype was seen ten or more times. This sequence joins TRBV7-2 and TRBJ2-1, with D unresolved. Germline V gene sequence: CDR1 SGHTA, CDR2 FQGNSA. The V and J ends lost 2 bases and 5 bases respectively, with 7 bases between them. CDR3 length equals 13 residues. As DNA, the CDR3 is TGTGCCAGCAGCTTAACCCTAGACAATGAGCAGTTCTTC. Amino acids: CASSLTLDNEQFF.

This clonotype rates as medium-sized (0.01 to 0.1%). The V call is TRBV24-1, the J call TRBJ2-3; D not resolved. The V gene lost 6 bases and the J gene lost 4 bases, with 13 bases spanning the gap. This CDR3 comprises 14 residues. CDR1 KGHDR and CDR2 SFDVKD come from the germline V gene. Here the CDR3 reads CATSSRSGADTQYF. CDR3 DNA sequence: TGTGCCACCAGTTCCAGGAGTGGGGCAGATACGCAGTATTTT.

This clonotype was seen many times. The DNA for the CDR3 is TGCGCCAGCAGCCAAGAGGGCAGGGCCTATGGCTACACCTTC. Translated: CASSQEGRAYGYTF. The chain links TRBV4-3 to TRBJ1-2; D is perhaps TRBD1 (5 bases). The CDR3 runs 14 residues. Germline V CDR1 and CDR2: LGHNA, YSLEER. Trimming removed 0 bases from V and 4 bases from J, with 9 bases in between.

In its sample, this clonotype was seen many times. This chain connects TRBV7-8 to TRBJ2-5; 11 nucleotides align to TRBD2. The length of the CDR3 is 13 residues. V trimming: 8 bases; J trimming: 3 bases; junction bases outside the gene matches: 2. Germline values: CDR1 SGHVS, CDR2 FQNEAQ. Here the CDR3 DNA reads TGTGCCAGCTTACTAGCGGGAGAAGAGACCCAGTACTTC. This sequence encodes CASLLAGEETQYF.

This clonotype was counted at least ten times. The rearrangement uses TRBV28 and TRBJ1-1, with D possibly being TRBD1 (6 bases). Per the germline V gene, CDR1 is MDHEN and CDR2 is SYDVKM. This CDR3 spans 12 amino acids. V gave up 6 bases and J gave up 3 bases, with 8 bases separating them. DNA of the CDR3: TGTGCCAGCAGGGACAGCCACACTGAAGCTTTCTTT. The encoded protein is CASRDSHTEAFF.

This clonotype was seen ten or more times. The chain combines TRBV28 with TRBJ2-5; perhaps TRBD1 as D (5 bases). This CDR3 is built from 13 residues. V gave up 6 bases and J gave up 5 bases, with 13 bases separating them. Germline CDR1 reads MDHEN; CDR2 reads SYDVKM. The CDR3 nucleotides are TGTGCCAGCAGAGCACCAGGGCGGGAGACCCAGTACTTC. This codes for CASRAPGRETQYF.

This clonotype was recorded at least ten times. The V and J genes are TRBV12-3 or TRBV12-4 and TRBJ2-2; D is undetermined. The CDR3 covers 11 residues. V shed 6 bases and J shed 8 bases, with 7 bases lying between them. The CDR3 DNA is TGTGCCAGCAGCGCACGTGGGGAGCTGTTTTTT. Its translation: CASSARGELFF.

This clonotype appeared a few times. This chain uses TRBV29-1 with TRBJ2-2; a weak D match, TRBD1 (6 bases). Germline CDR1 SQVTM, CDR2 ANQGSEA. V shed 6 bases and J shed 1 base, with 15 bases lying between them. The CDR3 is made up of 15 amino acids. CDR3 region: CSVKTGHLNTGELFF. The CDR3 region has the DNA TGCAGCGTGAAGACGGGACACCTGAACACCGGGGAGCTGTTTTTT.

This clonotype came up many times. The chain couples TRBV27 to TRBJ2-5, with no clear D. Germline V gene data show CDR1 as MNHEY and CDR2 as SMNVEV (reference sequence). The V gene lost 3 bases and the J gene lost 3 bases, with 8 bases spanning the gap. The CDR3 runs 13 residues. CDR3 DNA sequence: TGTGCCAGCAGTTTTGGAGATGAAGAGACCCAGTACTTC. Translation gives CASSFGDEETQYF.

By proportion, this clonotype is medium-sized. The rearrangement uses TRBV12-3 or TRBV12-4 and TRBJ2-1; D is ambiguous. This CDR3 is built from 11 residues. The V end was cut by 3 bases, the J end by 6 bases, with 3 bases between. The CDR3 spells CASSLGNEQFF. CDR3 DNA sequence: TGTGCCAGCAGTTTGGGCAATGAGCAGTTCTTC.

This clonotype appeared many times. The chain is built from TRBV6-5 and TRBJ1-1; D may be TRBD1 (6 bases). The V end lost 0 bases, the J end lost 4 bases, and 9 bases lay between the germline ends. This CDR3 has 14 amino acids. CDR1 MNHEY and CDR2 SVGAGI come from the germline V gene. The CDR3 reads CASSYSQGLTEAFF. DNA of the CDR3: TGTGCCAGCAGTTACTCGCAGGGGCTCACTGAAGCTTTCTTT.

This clonotype has at least ten counts. The rearrangement links TRBV10-1 to TRBJ2-3, with D perhaps being TRBD1 or TRBD2 (5 bases each). The CDR3 totals 15 residues. The germline V and J ends were trimmed by 3 bases and 3 bases, with 13 bases remaining between them. The germline gives CDR1 WNHNN, CDR2 SYGVQD (reference sequence). CDR3 residues: CASSDEGPPTDTQYF. In nucleotides, the CDR3 is TGCGCCAGCAGTGACGAGGGGCCCCCGACAGATACGCAGTATTTT.

There are many counts of this clonotype. This chain links TRBV19 with TRBJ2-1; 7 bases map to TRBD2. The CDR3 covers 14 residues. The V and J ends lost 5 bases and 7 bases, in that order; junction bases with no gene match: 8. In germline, CDR1 is LNHDA, CDR2 SQIVND (reference sequence). Here the CDR3 reads CASSRGSRWNEQFF. The CDR3 nucleotides are TGTGCCAGTAGTCGCGGGAGTAGGTGGAATGAGCAGTTCTTC.

This clonotype was seen many times. The chain recombines TRBV12-3 or TRBV12-4 with TRBJ2-1; TRBD1 might be the D (6 bases). CDR3 length equals 15 residues. V lost 5 bases and J lost 3, with 14 bases in between. Written as DNA, the CDR3 is TGTGCCAGCAGTCCCCGGGACAACAACTACAATGAGCAGTTCTTC. This encodes CASSPRDNNYNEQFF.

This clonotype was seen many times. V is TRBV6-5 and J is TRBJ2-7, with TRBD2 matching over 10 bases. The CDR3 contains 13 residues. The germline V gene encodes CDR1 MNHEY and CDR2 SVGAGI. J lost 3 bases, V lost 7 bases, and 3 bases had no gene match. The CDR3, as DNA: TGTGCCAGCAAAGCTAGCGGGGGCTACGAGCAGTACTTC. Amino acid sequence: CASKASGGYEQYF.

This clonotype was observed at least ten times. The chain has TRBV29-1 and TRBJ2-7; D is unresolved. Trimming cost V 5 bases and J 1 base, with 9 bases left between them. CDR1 is SQVTM and CDR2 is ANQGSEA in the germline V gene. The CDR3 runs 12 residues. In DNA form, the CDR3 reads TGCAGCGTTTTTTCAGGTTCCTACGAGCAGTACTTC. Its protein product is CSVFSGSYEQYF.